Listed below are T cell receptor beta chains from one sample, sequenced in a study of blood T cell repertoires in COVID-19. Repertoires were generated with immunoSEQ multiplex PCR, while TCRdb's copy carries only in-frame clones and drops some. The sample yields some 400,000 clones, around 87% seen once. The sample consisted of peripheral blood. The receptors come from a young man with active or convalescent COVID-19. Each CDR3 is given with its conserved first and last residue. Each record gives: clone size, D gene, V gene, J gene, CDR3 DNA, CDR3 protein. D genes are given only for firm matches. A row's size may be missing; if present it is once, few, many or a size class.

abundance: once
d_gene: TRBD1
v_gene: TRBV12-3/TRBV12-4
j_gene: TRBJ1-4
CDR3nt: TGTGCCAGCACGGACAGGGAAAAACTGTTTTTT
CDR3aa: CASTDREKLFF

abundance: .
d_gene: .
v_gene: TRBV7-9
j_gene: TRBJ2-2
CDR3nt: TGTGCCAGCAGCGAGGGTCTAGCTCCCGGGGAGCTGTTTTTT
CDR3aa: CASSEGLAPGELFF

abundance: .
d_gene: TRBD1
v_gene: TRBV5-1
j_gene: TRBJ1-1
CDR3nt: TGCGCCAGCAGCCAACAGGGGAAGGGTACTGAAGCTTTCTTT
CDR3aa: CASSQQGKGTEAFF

abundance: .
d_gene: TRBD2
v_gene: TRBV12-3/TRBV12-4
j_gene: TRBJ2-7
CDR3nt: TGTGCCAGCAAGCGGGGGGCCTTCTACGAGCAGTACTTC
CDR3aa: CASKRGAFYEQYF

abundance: .
d_gene: .
v_gene: TRBV11-3
j_gene: TRBJ1-1
CDR3nt: TGTGCCAGCAGTAAAGGGGTAGGGGACACTGAAGCTTTCTTT
CDR3aa: CASSKGVGDTEAFF

abundance: .
d_gene: TRBD1
v_gene: TRBV28
j_gene: TRBJ1-5
CDR3nt: TGTGCCAGCAGTTTATCCGGGACAGGGGTTAGATCGGGTCAGCCCCAGCATTTT
CDR3aa: CASSLSGTGVRSGQPQHF

abundance: .
d_gene: .
v_gene: TRBV18
j_gene: TRBJ2-2
CDR3nt: TGTGCCAGCTCACTCCAGGGTCATCCGGGCGGAACCGGGGAGCTGTTTTTT
CDR3aa: CASSLQGHPGGTGELFF

abundance: .
d_gene: TRBD2
v_gene: TRBV28
j_gene: TRBJ2-7
CDR3nt: TGTGCCAGCTGGACTAGCGGGGGGGCAAAGGGAGAGCAGTACTTC
CDR3aa: CASWTSGGAKGEQYF

abundance: .
d_gene: .
v_gene: TRBV6-5
j_gene: TRBJ1-1
CDR3nt: TGTGCCAGCAGTTACTCCAGGGACACTGAAGCTTTCTTT
CDR3aa: CASSYSRDTEAFF

abundance: .
d_gene: TRBD1
v_gene: TRBV27
j_gene: TRBJ1-2
CDR3nt: TGTGCCAGCAGTTTATCCGGGACAGGGAATGGCTACACCTTC
CDR3aa: CASSLSGTGNGYTF

abundance: .
d_gene: .
v_gene: TRBV19
j_gene: TRBJ2-3
CDR3nt: TGTGCCAGTAGTAGCCAGGGAGGAGAATATAGCACAGATACGCAGTATTTT
CDR3aa: CASSSQGGEYSTDTQYF

abundance: .
d_gene: .
v_gene: TRBV11-2
j_gene: TRBJ2-2
CDR3nt: TGTGCCAGCAGCTTAGCTAGGGGCACCGGGGAGCTGTTTTTT
CDR3aa: CASSLARGTGELFF

abundance: .
d_gene: .
v_gene: TRBV15
j_gene: TRBJ2-4
CDR3nt: TGTGCCACCAGCAACCAGGGGCGGGACATTCAGTACTTC
CDR3aa: CATSNQGRDIQYF

abundance: .
d_gene: TRBD1
v_gene: TRBV5-1
j_gene: TRBJ1-4
CDR3nt: TGCGCCAGCAGCTCGACAGGGGGCTTAACTAATGAAAAACTGTTTTTT
CDR3aa: CASSSTGGLTNEKLFF

abundance: .
d_gene: TRBD1
v_gene: TRBV7-3
j_gene: TRBJ2-3
CDR3nt: TGTGCCAGCAGCACGACGGGACAGCAACTGCGGGATACGCAGTATTTT
CDR3aa: CASSTTGQQLRDTQYF

abundance: once
d_gene: .
v_gene: TRBV6-5
j_gene: TRBJ2-1
CDR3nt: TGTGCCAGCAGTTACTCCCGGGGAGGAGCTGAGCAGTTCTTC
CDR3aa: CASSYSRGGAEQFF

abundance: .
d_gene: .
v_gene: TRBV24-1
j_gene: TRBJ2-2
CDR3nt: TGTGCCACCAGTTCGGAGACGAACACCGGGGAGCTGTTTTTT
CDR3aa: CATSSETNTGELFF

abundance: .
d_gene: .
v_gene: TRBV11-2
j_gene: TRBJ2-5
CDR3nt: TGTGCCAGCAGCTTCCCGGGGTTGGAGACCCAGTACTTC
CDR3aa: CASSFPGLETQYF

abundance: few
d_gene: .
v_gene: TRBV2
j_gene: TRBJ2-5
CDR3nt: TGTGCCAGCAGTGAAGCGGGGAGAACGCAAGAGACCCAGTACTTC
CDR3aa: CASSEAGRTQETQYF

abundance: .
d_gene: .
v_gene: TRBV6-6
j_gene: TRBJ2-7
CDR3nt: TGTGCCAGCAGTTATGCGGGTTACTACGAGCAGTACTTC
CDR3aa: CASSYAGYYEQYF

abundance: .
d_gene: TRBD1
v_gene: TRBV5-1
j_gene: TRBJ1-3
CDR3nt: TGCGCCAGCAGCCCCACAACCGGGACAGGGGGCTCTGGAAACACCATATATTTT
CDR3aa: CASSPTTGTGGSGNTIYF

abundance: .
d_gene: TRBD2
v_gene: TRBV7-7
j_gene: TRBJ2-3
CDR3nt: TGTGCTAGCAGCTTAGGTGTTAGCGGGAGGACGACAGATACGCAGTATTTT
CDR3aa: CASSLGVSGRTTDTQYF

abundance: .
d_gene: .
v_gene: TRBV3-1/TRBV3-2
j_gene: TRBJ2-4
CDR3nt: TGTGCCAGCAGCCAAGGGCCAGCGAGGGCAGCCAAAAACATTCAGTACTTC
CDR3aa: CASSQGPARAAKNIQYF

abundance: .
d_gene: TRBD1
v_gene: TRBV5-1
j_gene: TRBJ1-1
CDR3nt: TGCGCCAGCAGCCCCGGGACAGCGAACACTGAAGCTTTCTTT
CDR3aa: CASSPGTANTEAFF

abundance: .
d_gene: TRBD1
v_gene: TRBV18
j_gene: TRBJ1-6
CDR3nt: TGTGCCAGCTCACCATGGGAGGGACAGGGTAATTCACCCCTCCACTTT
CDR3aa: CASSPWEGQGNSPLHF

abundance: .
d_gene: TRBD2
v_gene: TRBV4-2
j_gene: TRBJ2-1
CDR3nt: TGTGCCAGCAGCCAAGAAAAGGCAAGCGGGGGACCTTTTTCCTACAATGAGCAGTTCTTC
CDR3aa: CASSQEKASGGPFSYNEQFF

abundance: .
d_gene: TRBD1
v_gene: TRBV28
j_gene: TRBJ1-5
CDR3nt: TGTGCCAGCAGTTTAAGACAGGGGGCTCAGCCCCAGCATTTT
CDR3aa: CASSLRQGAQPQHF

abundance: .
d_gene: .
v_gene: TRBV11-2
j_gene: TRBJ1-2
CDR3nt: TGTGCCAGCAGCCAGGTTAACTATGGCTACACCTTC
CDR3aa: CASSQVNYGYTF

abundance: .
d_gene: .
v_gene: TRBV9
j_gene: TRBJ1-2
CDR3nt: TGTGCCAGCAGCGTAGCACAGGGAGTTGGCTACACCTTC
CDR3aa: CASSVAQGVGYTF

abundance: once
d_gene: .
v_gene: TRBV6-5
j_gene: TRBJ2-7
CDR3nt: TGTGCCAGCAGTTCTCCTTCAGGCGACCGGTACGAGCAGTACTTC
CDR3aa: CASSSPSGDRYEQYF

abundance: .
d_gene: .
v_gene: TRBV27
j_gene: TRBJ2-1
CDR3nt: TGTGCCAGCAGATACAAGCCCAGGGCCCCCTACAATGAGCAGTTCTTC
CDR3aa: CASRYKPRAPYNEQFF

abundance: .
d_gene: .
v_gene: TRBV7-2
j_gene: TRBJ1-2
CDR3nt: TGTGCCAGCAGCCAAGGTTGGCGGGGGGGAGGTGGCTACACCTTC
CDR3aa: CASSQGWRGGGGYTF

abundance: .
d_gene: TRBD1
v_gene: TRBV7-3
j_gene: TRBJ1-6
CDR3nt: TGTGCCAGCAGCTTAAGCGCAGGGGGGTTGTCACCCCTCCACTTT
CDR3aa: CASSLSAGGLSPLHF

abundance: .
d_gene: TRBD1
v_gene: TRBV18
j_gene: TRBJ2-7
CDR3nt: TGTGCCAGCTCACCGATGGGACAGGGCCACGAGCAGTACTTC
CDR3aa: CASSPMGQGHEQYF

abundance: .
d_gene: .
v_gene: TRBV4-1
j_gene: TRBJ1-5
CDR3nt: TGCGCCAGCAGCCAGGACTTTAATAGCAATCAGCCCCAGCATTTT
CDR3aa: CASSQDFNSNQPQHF

abundance: .
d_gene: .
v_gene: TRBV7-2
j_gene: TRBJ1-5
CDR3nt: TGTGCCAGCAGTCCGAGTACAGGCAATCAGCCCCAGCATTTT
CDR3aa: CASSPSTGNQPQHF

abundance: .
d_gene: TRBD1
v_gene: TRBV24-1
j_gene: TRBJ2-1
CDR3nt: TGTGCCACCAGTCCCTTACAGGGGCACAACAATGAGCAGTTCTTC
CDR3aa: CATSPLQGHNNEQFF

abundance: .
d_gene: TRBD2
v_gene: TRBV4-3
j_gene: TRBJ2-2
CDR3nt: TGCGCCAGCAGCCAAGATTCAACTAGCGGGAGGGCCGGCACCGGGGAGCTGTTTTTT
CDR3aa: CASSQDSTSGRAGTGELFF

abundance: .
d_gene: .
v_gene: TRBV9
j_gene: TRBJ2-7
CDR3nt: TGTGCCAGCAGCGACGACAGGAGTAATACCTACGAGCAGTACTTC
CDR3aa: CASSDDRSNTYEQYF

abundance: .
d_gene: TRBD2
v_gene: TRBV6-5
j_gene: TRBJ2-5
CDR3nt: TGTGCCAGCAGTTACAAGGTACTGCGGGGGGGGGAGACCCAGTACTTC
CDR3aa: CASSYKVLRGGETQYF

abundance: .
d_gene: TRBD1
v_gene: TRBV19
j_gene: TRBJ2-3
CDR3nt: TGTGCCAGTAACCCCGGGACAGGGGTCCCAGATACGCAGTATTTT
CDR3aa: CASNPGTGVPDTQYF

abundance: .
d_gene: TRBD2
v_gene: TRBV29-1
j_gene: TRBJ2-2
CDR3nt: TGCAGCGTCGCGCGACTAGCGGGGGGGACCGCCGGGGAGCTGTTTTTT
CDR3aa: CSVARLAGGTAGELFF

abundance: once
d_gene: .
v_gene: TRBV28
j_gene: TRBJ1-4
CDR3nt: TGTGCCAGCAGGACAGCAACTAATGAAAAACTGTTTTTT
CDR3aa: CASRTATNEKLFF